This T cell receptor (beta chain) was identified in a study of T cell responses to AZD1222 COVID-19 vaccine. This clone has only a few counts. Its antigen is still unknown. This CDR3 has 11 residues. V lost 6 bases and J 6 bases, leaving 9 bases between the germline ends. Germline-derived CDR1 and CDR2 are MNHEY and SMNVEV (reference sequence). Repertoires were generated with immunoSEQ multiplex PCR, while TCRdb's copy carries only in-frame clones and drops some. The table has 200,000 or so clones, approximately 94% seen once. Study-level points and caveats: Two AZD1222 administrations were followed by greater Spike-specific TCR breadth and depth. Spike-wide vaccine-associated CD4 TCRs dominated at 160-218 and 743-854.

The source of this sequence is an adult in good health. This rearrangement joins TRBV27 to TRBJ2-7, with D uncertain. The sequences come from peripheral blood, collected on day 0 of MenACWY control vaccination. The CDR3 DNA sequence: TGTGCCAGCAGCCACGGTCCCGAGCAGTACTTC. This translates into CASSHGPEQYF.